The rows below give T cell receptor beta chains drawn from one sample of a study of CD8 T cell repertoires and HIV-1 epitope variants. For these TCRs, the target antigens are not known. The table came from immunoSEQ multiplex PCR; TCRdb's copy has only in-frame clones and leaves some out. The table has under 6,000 clones, roughly 68% seen once; the top ten hold 41%. Input material: cultured CD8+ T cells derived from PBMCs. These receptors were taken from a male donor with HIV. CDR3s include the opening cysteine and the closing phenylalanine or tryptophan. A D gene is named only where the DNA matches it firmly. Expanded clones are given a class, and other clones once, few, many or no size at all.

.	TRBV28	17	.	TRBJ2-1	CASSSSLFAGTYNEQFF	TGTGCCAGCAGTTCCTCTCTCTTTGCGGGAACCTACAATGAGCAGTTCTTC
TRBD1	TRBV19	12	few	TRBJ2-7	CASQQGAGEQYF	TGTGCCAGCCAACAGGGGGCTGGGGAGCAGTACTTC
TRBD1	TRBV9	12	few	TRBJ1-2	CASNQGAYGYTF	TGTGCCAGCAACCAGGGGGCTTATGGCTACACCTTC
.	TRBV28	15	.	TRBJ1-1	CASSSTGIGHTEAFF	TGTGCCAGCAGTTCTACAGGGATCGGGCACACTGAAGCTTTCTTT
TRBD1	TRBV5-1	15	.	TRBJ2-2	CASSGQVPDTGELFF	TGCGCCAGCAGCGGACAGGTTCCGGACACCGGGGAGCTGTTTTTT
TRBD1	TRBV29-1	14	.	TRBJ1-1	CSVERQGAITEAFF	TGCAGCGTTGAGAGGCAGGGGGCAATCACTGAAGCTTTCTTT
TRBD2	TRBV2	15	.	TRBJ2-7	CASSEAAGGLGEQYF	TGTGCCAGCAGTGAAGCGGCGGGGGGCTTAGGCGAGCAGTACTTC
TRBD2	TRBV27	14	.	TRBJ2-1	CASSLRLAGDEQFF	TGTGCCAGCAGTTTACGGCTAGCGGGAGACGAGCAGTTCTTC
TRBD2	TRBV5-4	15	.	TRBJ2-1	CASSLGGGGYNEQFF	TGTGCCAGCAGCTTAGGAGGCGGGGGGTACAATGAGCAGTTCTTC
TRBD1	TRBV27	13	.	TRBJ2-4	CASSFGTGHIQYF	TGTGCCAGCAGTTTTGGGACAGGGCACATTCAGTACTTC